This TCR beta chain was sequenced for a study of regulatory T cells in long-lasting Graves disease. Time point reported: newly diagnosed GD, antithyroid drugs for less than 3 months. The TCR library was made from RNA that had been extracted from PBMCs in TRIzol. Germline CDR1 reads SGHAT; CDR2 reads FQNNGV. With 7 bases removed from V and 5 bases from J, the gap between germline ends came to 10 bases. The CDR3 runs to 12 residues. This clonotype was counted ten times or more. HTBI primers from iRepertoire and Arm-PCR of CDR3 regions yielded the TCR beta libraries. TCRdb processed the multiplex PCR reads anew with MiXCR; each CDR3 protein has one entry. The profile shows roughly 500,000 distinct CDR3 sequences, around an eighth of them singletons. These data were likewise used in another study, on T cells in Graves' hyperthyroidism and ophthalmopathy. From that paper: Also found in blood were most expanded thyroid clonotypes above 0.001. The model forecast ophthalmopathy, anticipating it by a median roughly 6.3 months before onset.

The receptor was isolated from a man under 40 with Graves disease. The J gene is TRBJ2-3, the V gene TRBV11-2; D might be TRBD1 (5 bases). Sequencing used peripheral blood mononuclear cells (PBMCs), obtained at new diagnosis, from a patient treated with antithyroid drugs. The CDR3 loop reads CASTLGQDTQYF. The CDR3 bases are TGTGCCAGCACCCTAGGACAAGATACGCAGTATTTT.